A selection of T cell receptor beta chains follows, all from one sample in a study of early T cells in non-severe SARS-CoV-2 infection. TCRdb recomputed calls from the 5' RACE reads with MiXCR, one row per CDR3 protein. This table has more than 95,000 distinct CDR3 sequences, about 16% appearing once. Sequencing used whole blood. These receptors were obtained from an adult who was a healthcare worker with PCR-confirmed SARS-CoV-2 infection or an uninfected control (not recorded which). Each CDR3 is given with its conserved first and last residue. A D gene is named only where the DNA matches it firmly. Clone size is shown for a subset of rows, as once, few, many or a class of expanded clone.

>few|TRBJ2-1|TRBV7-3|.
TGTGCCAGCAGCCCTCGGGCCTCCTACAATGAGCAGTTCTTC
CASSPRASYNEQFF
>.|TRBJ1-1|TRBV20-1|.
TGCAGTGCAAACTTGGGGGAGGGGCGAATGACTGAAGCTTTCTTT
CSANLGEGRMTEAFF
>many|TRBJ1-5|TRBV24-1|TRBD1
TGTGCCACCAGCCAGGGGGCGAGTCAGCCCCAGCATTTT
CATSQGASQPQHF
>.|TRBJ2-7|TRBV6-9|.
TGTGCCAGCCCTCCCAATATCGATCTGCCCCGAAAATCCTACGAGCAGTACTTC
CASPPNIDLPRKSYEQYF
>.|TRBJ2-7|TRBV2|TRBD2
TGTGCCAGCAGGGCACCGGAGCCGACTAGCGGGGGGTTCTACGAGCAGTACTTC
CASRAPEPTSGGFYEQYF
>.|TRBJ2-5|TRBV3-1|.
TGTGCCAGCAGCCCCATGACAGGTTCGGAGACCCAGTACTTC
CASSPMTGSETQYF
>few|TRBJ2-1|TRBV6-2/TRBV6-3|.
TGTGCCAGCAGCACCGGCCCCTACAATGAGCAGTTCTTC
CASSTGPYNEQFF
>few|TRBJ2-6|TRBV2|.
TGTGCCAGCAGTGTGGGGGTGCTGGGGGCCAACGTCCTGACTTTC
CASSVGVLGANVLTF
>few|TRBJ2-3|TRBV7-9|TRBD2
TGTGCCAGCAGCGCTGGAGCGGGGGGGATCACAGATACGCAGTATTTT
CASSAGAGGITDTQYF
>few|TRBJ2-5|TRBV12-3/TRBV12-4|TRBD2
TGTGCCAGCAGTCCCGGGGGGGGACGGGAGACCCAGTACTTC
CASSPGGGRETQYF
>.|TRBJ2-5|TRBV29-1|TRBD1
TGCAGCGTGAACAGGGGGTTGGGAGAGACCCAGTACTTC
CSVNRGLGETQYF
>.|TRBJ2-5|TRBV7-9|.
TGTGCCAGCAGCCCGACCCCGGACCCGGGCCAGTACTTC
CASSPTPDPGQYF
>.|TRBJ2-2|TRBV29-1|.
TGCAGCTTCTCAGATCAGGGGTCCACCGGGGAGCTGTTTTTT
CSFSDQGSTGELFF
>.|TRBJ2-3|TRBV5-1|.
TGCGCCAGCAGCCGCTTGGGGTCACTCACCACAGATACGCAGTATTTT
CASSRLGSLTTDTQYF
>few|TRBJ2-3|TRBV29-1|.
TGCAGCGTTGAAGATCCCGGGGGAGGAGATACGCAGTATTTT
CSVEDPGGGDTQYF
>few|TRBJ2-5|TRBV4-2|.
TGTGCCAGCAGCCAAGATCAGGATTGGACCAAAGAGACCCAGTACTTC
CASSQDQDWTKETQYF
>few|TRBJ2-1|TRBV7-9|.
TGTGCCAGCAGCTCCAAAGGGGAGCAGTTCTTC
CASSSKGEQFF
>few|TRBJ2-7|TRBV6-1|.
TGTGCCAGCATTAAAAGCGACGAGCAGTACTTC
CASIKSDEQYF
>.|TRBJ2-3|TRBV3-1|TRBD1
TGTGCCAGCAGCCAACGCCTAAGGCAGGGGGCAGATACGCAGTATTTT
CASSQRLRQGADTQYF
>.|TRBJ2-3|TRBV7-2|TRBD2
TGTGCCAGCAGCCCCGGACTAGCCTTTGGCACAAATACGCAGTATTTT
CASSPGLAFGTNTQYF